The rows below give T cell receptor beta chains drawn from one sample of a study of cytomegalovirus exposure and HLA in healthy donors. The method was immunoSEQ multiplex PCR; TCRdb's version includes in-frame clones alone and lacks a portion of them. The data hold under 110,000 clones, with about four fifths observed a single time. Sample: PBMCs. The receptors come from a woman in her thirties or forties in good health and CMV-seronegative. Both conserved end residues are part of each CDR3. Each record gives: V gene, D gene, J gene, CDR3 protein. A D gene is named only where the DNA matches it firmly.

>TRBV27|TRBD2|TRBJ2-7
CASSQTSGEQYF
>TRBV19|TRBD1|TRBJ1-2
CASRDGQGVLGYTF
>TRBV7-8|TRBD1|TRBJ2-2
CASSPRTGGDTGELFF
>TRBV7-9|TRBD2|TRBJ2-1
CASSERVTSGRYEQFF
>TRBV7-2|TRBD1|TRBJ1-5
CASSLGTGGNQPQHF
>TRBV10-3|-|TRBJ2-3
CAISESQSTDTQYF
>TRBV30|-|TRBJ1-6
CAWSVGVGSPLHF
>TRBV9|-|TRBJ1-5
CASSSGDEESNQPQHF
>TRBV29-1|-|TRBJ2-1
CSLPLDGGAADEQFF
>TRBV5-1|TRBD1|TRBJ1-1
CASSLDRGVAFF
>TRBV11-2|-|TRBJ2-1
CASSLDRNEQFF
>TRBV6-1|-|TRBJ2-3
CASSENWGGTDTQYF
>TRBV7-9|-|TRBJ2-2
CASSLDRVNTGELFF
>TRBV29-1|-|TRBJ2-7
CSVEEWRFSSYEQYF
>TRBV4-2|-|TRBJ1-4
CASSRRQGELNEKLFF
>TRBV10-3|-|TRBJ2-7
CAISPNQVSQYF
>TRBV6-5|TRBD2|TRBJ2-1
CASRGLDSYEQFF
>TRBV4-3|TRBD2|TRBJ2-1
CASSQDLAGSYNEQFF
>TRBV4-2|TRBD2|TRBJ2-7
CASSQDSGSSYEQYF
>TRBV6-5|-|TRBJ2-6
CASKGSSGANVLTF
>TRBV27|-|TRBJ1-1
CASSFARGATEAFF
>TRBV5-5|-|TRBJ2-5
CASSFPSGSRETQYF
>TRBV6-4|TRBD2|TRBJ2-3
CASSDSPSGGPGSDTQYF
>TRBV7-8|TRBD2|TRBJ2-1
CASSLARGTSGSKNEQFF
>TRBV7-2|-|TRBJ1-2
CASSLVAGGEGYTF